The 12 T cell receptor beta chains reported below all come from one sample, sequenced in a study of shared clonotypes between healthy human individuals. Naivety among CD8 cells was defined by CD45RO negativity and positive CCR7 selection, thereby excluding terminally differentiated effector memory CD45RA+ cells. Assay: immunoSEQ multiplex PCR; the TCRdb copy retains only in-frame clones and omits some. The sample carries approximately 600,000 clones, 85% to 95% recorded once. Sequences were obtained from naive CD8+ T cells sorted from blood. These receptors were obtained from a woman aged 25-40 years in good health.

This clone was picked up a small number of times. This chain uses TRBV5-1 with TRBJ2-2; D call uncertain. Trimming removed 4 bases at V and 3 bases at J, with 10 bases between. Germline CDR1 reads SGHRS; CDR2 reads YFSETQ. The CDR3 is 14 amino acids. The CDR3 DNA is TGCGCCAGCAGCGACCTGATACACACCGGGGAGCTGTTTTTT. Its translation is CASSDLIHTGELFF.

The genes are TRBV27 and TRBJ1-5; no clear D. V was cut by 1 base and J by 7 bases, with 8 bases left in between. The germline CDR1 and CDR2 sequences are MNHEY and SMNVEV (reference sequence). The CDR3 extends over 13 amino acids. CDR3 nucleotides: TGTGCCAGCAGTTTATATGCGGGGCAGCCCCAGCATTTT. Protein product: CASSLYAGQPQHF.

This chain links TRBV9 with TRBJ1-2; TRBD1 matches 8 bases. Germline V gene sequence: CDR1 SGDLS, CDR2 YYNGEE. The J segment lost 5 bases and the V segment lost 3 bases, leaving 9 bases of the junction unmatched. This CDR3 contains 15 residues. The CDR3 region is CASSGQRQGLYGYTF. The CDR3 DNA sequence: TGTGCCAGCAGCGGACAGAGACAGGGGTTATATGGCTACACCTTC.

This chain uses TRBV5-1 with TRBJ2-7; 11 bases align to TRBD1. This CDR3 spans 16 amino acids. J gave up 2 bases and V 4 bases, and 8 bases lay outside the gene matches. Germline-derived CDR1 and CDR2 are SGHRS and YFSETQ. The CDR3 here is CASSPELGQGAYEQYF. CDR3 DNA: TGCGCCAGCAGCCCCGAGCTGGGACAGGGGGCCTACGAGCAGTACTTC.

The genes are TRBV23-1 and TRBJ2-1, with 10 positions matching TRBD2. TRBV23-1 is classed as an ORF, of uncertain function. J was trimmed by 4 bases and V by 6 bases; bases with no gene match: 15. The CDR3 spans 18 residues. CDR3 DNA sequence: TGCGCCAGCAGGTACGGACAGGCTACTAGCGGGATTTACAATGAGCAGTTCTTC. This sequence encodes CASRYGQATSGIYNEQFF.

CDR3 sequence (DNA): TGTGCCAGCAGCCTGGACAGGGGGTATGGCTACACCTTC. Amino acids: CASSLDRGYGYTF. The rearrangement links TRBV14 to TRBJ1-2; 10 bases are shared with TRBD1. V dropped 4 bases and J dropped 5; count of bases not matched to a gene: 1. The CDR3 runs to 13 residues. In germline, CDR1 is SGHDN, CDR2 FVKESK.

The V and J genes are TRBV25-1 and TRBJ2-5; 9 positions match TRBD1. With 8 bases clipped from V and 10 bases from J, the junction kept 11 bases outside the gene matches. The CDR3 contains 13 residues. CDR1 MGHDK and CDR2 SYGVNS come from the germline V gene. The CDR3 nucleotides are TGTGCCAGCTCCCGGACAGGGGAGGGCTACCAGTACTTC. It encodes CASSRTGEGYQYF. The full variable domain, rest sourced from reference TRBV25-1 and TRBJ2-5, is EADIYQTPRYLVIGTGKKITLECSQTMGHDKMYWYQQDPGMELHLIHYSYGVNSTEKGDLSSESTVSRIRTEHFPLTLESARPSHTSQYLCASSRTGEGYQYFGPGTRLLVL.

The chain has TRBV6-5 and TRBJ1-2; D remains ambiguous. Per the germline V gene, CDR1 is MNHEY and CDR2 is SVGAGI. Trimming pared 4 bases from V and 4 bases from J, leaving 10 bases between. This CDR3 comprises 13 residues. Here the CDR3 reads CASSFTAGYGYTF. The CDR3 DNA reads as TGTGCCAGCAGTTTTACGGCCGGCTATGGCTACACCTTC.

The V gene is TRBV5-8, the J gene TRBJ2-2; D perhaps matches TRBD2 (6 bases). CDR1 and CDR2 from the germline V gene are SGHTS and YDEGEE. CDR3 length equals 17 residues. V was shortened by 0 bases and J by 2 bases, with 14 bases between the two germline ends. The CDR3 loop is CASSLAPGLLNTGELFF. CDR3 in DNA: TGTGCCAGCAGCTTGGCGCCAGGACTACTCAACACCGGGGAGCTGTTTTTT.

The V gene is TRBV28, the J gene TRBJ2-5; D is undetermined. The J call may be mistaken, given a closer DNA end match to TRBJ2-7. Germline V gene lookup returns CDR1 MDHEN and CDR2 SYDVKM. CDR3 length: 13 residues. CDR3 DNA sequence: TGTGCCAGCAGTCCGGGTCTTTCCTACGAGCAGTACTTC. It yields the protein CASSPGLSYEQYF.

This chain links TRBV27 with TRBJ2-3; tentative D call: TRBD2 (5 bases). V was clipped by 6 bases and J by 5 bases, with 9 bases between them. Germline V gene lookup returns CDR1 MNHEY and CDR2 SMNVEV (reference sequence). The CDR3 is 12 amino acids. CDR3 sequence: CASRLGQDTQYF. The CDR3 DNA is TGTGCCAGCAGACTAGGGCAAGATACGCAGTATTTT.

V and J are TRBV29-1 and TRBJ2-5, with 7 bases aligning to TRBD1. The J call may be mistaken, given a closer DNA end match to TRBJ2-7. This CDR3 region has 12 residues. Germline CDR1 and CDR2: SQVTM and ANQGSEA. DNA for the CDR3: TGCAGCGTCCGCGACAGGGTCTACGAGCAGTACTTC. Its protein is CSVRDRVYEQYF.